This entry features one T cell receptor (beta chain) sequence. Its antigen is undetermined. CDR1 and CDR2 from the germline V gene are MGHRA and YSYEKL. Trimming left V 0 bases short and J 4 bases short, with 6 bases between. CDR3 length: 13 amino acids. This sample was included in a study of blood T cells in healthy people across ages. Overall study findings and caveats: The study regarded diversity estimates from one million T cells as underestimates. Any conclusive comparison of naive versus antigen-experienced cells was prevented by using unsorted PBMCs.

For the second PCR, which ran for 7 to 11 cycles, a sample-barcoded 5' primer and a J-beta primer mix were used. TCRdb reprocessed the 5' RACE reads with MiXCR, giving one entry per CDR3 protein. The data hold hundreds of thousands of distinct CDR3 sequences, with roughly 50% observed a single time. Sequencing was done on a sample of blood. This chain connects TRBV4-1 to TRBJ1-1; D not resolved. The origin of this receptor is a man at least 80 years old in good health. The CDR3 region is CASSQDLITEAFF. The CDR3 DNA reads TGCGCCAGCAGCCAAGATCTTATCACTGAAGCTTTCTTT.